A single sample gave rise to the 3 T cell receptor beta chains below, sequenced in a study of T cells after yellow fever vaccination. A single record per CDR3 protein comes from TCRdb applying MiXCR to the 5' RACE reads. The table lists hundreds of thousands of distinct CDR3 sequences, 8% to 9.5% of them singletons. This sample comprised PBMCs, obtained roughly seven weeks after the first yellow fever vaccination. All receptors derive from a man between 18 and 35 years old who received the YFV17D yellow fever vaccine.

The chain has TRBV19 and TRBJ1-3; unclear D gene. V lost 5 bases and J lost 4, with 6 bases in between. This CDR3 has 12 amino acids. Germline assignment: CDR1 LNHDA and CDR2 SQIVND (reference sequence). CDR3 sequence: CASSRAGNTIYF. The CDR3 bases are TGTGCCAGTAGTCGAGCCGGAAACACCATATATTTT.

The chain uses TRBV6-5 and TRBJ2-1; possibly TRBD1 for D (7 bases). This CDR3 comprises 14 residues. Germline V CDR1 and CDR2: MNHEY, SVGAGI. Trimming stripped 0 bases from V and 7 bases from J, with 10 bases between. The CDR3 is CASSYSTGRNEQFF. The CDR3 DNA sequence: TGTGCCAGCAGTTACTCGACAGGGAGGAATGAGCAGTTCTTC.

The rearrangement uses TRBV5-4 and TRBJ2-7; 9 nucleotides agree with TRBD1. Looked up from germline, CDR1 is SGHNT and CDR2 is YYREEE (reference sequence). V shed 2 bases and J 6 bases; nucleotides not matched to a gene: 6. This CDR3 contains 14 residues. This CDR3 reads CASSLDYRGREQYF. The CDR3 DNA reads as TGTGCCAGCAGCTTAGACTACAGGGGGCGCGAGCAGTACTTC.